Listed below are T cell receptor beta chains from one sample, sequenced in a study of CD8 T cells in Susac syndrome. TCRdb recomputed calls from the immunoSEQ multiplex PCR reads with MiXCR, one row per CDR3 protein. The sample has about 150,000 distinct CDR3 sequences, around 95% seen once; the top ten hold roughly 0.15%. Sequencing used CD8+ T cells from PBMCs. The source is a human donor with multiple sclerosis. Both conserved end residues are part of each CDR3. A D gene is named only where the DNA matches it firmly.

TRBD2,TRBJ2-2,TRBV12-3/TRBV12-4,CASSPMGGTENGELFF
NA,TRBJ1-2,TRBV10-3,CAIKDTAINYGYTF
NA,TRBJ2-2,TRBV15,CAAGTVNTGELFF
TRBD1,TRBJ2-2,TRBV3-1,CASSLTRTGGTGELFF
TRBD1,TRBJ1-4,TRBV12-3/TRBV12-4,CASSHTGTGSEKLFF
NA,TRBJ2-5,TRBV15,CATSRDGEVVKTQYF
TRBD2,TRBJ2-6,TRBV12-3/TRBV12-4,CASSLGLGDVLTF
NA,TRBJ2-1,TRBV15,CATSRGRLDEQFF
NA,TRBJ1-5,TRBV2,CASSALGMGNQPQHF
NA,TRBJ1-5,TRBV30,CAWSRANNQPQHF
NA,TRBJ1-1,TRBV15,CATSRDNRQVTEAFF
NA,TRBJ2-1,TRBV20-1,CSARFTGNEQFF
TRBD1,TRBJ2-5,TRBV27,CASSSTGPGETQYF
TRBD1,TRBJ1-2,TRBV5-6,CASSPTGVGGYTF
NA,TRBJ2-7,TRBV20-1,CSARDLQGDTYEQYF
NA,TRBJ2-3,TRBV5-1,CASSPGPGWGEDTQYF
TRBD1,TRBJ2-1,TRBV11-2,CASSGGTGYNEQFF
TRBD1,TRBJ2-1,TRBV30,CAWSDPGTGVEQFF
NA,TRBJ2-1,TRBV12-3/TRBV12-4,CASSPLGGAGYNEQFF
NA,TRBJ1-1,TRBV7-9,CASEGNTEAFF
NA,TRBJ1-5,TRBV7-9,CASSLATSSQPQHF
NA,TRBJ2-7,TRBV9,CASSPTGRGPYEQYF
NA,TRBJ1-5,TRBV30,CAWSMAGNQPQHF
NA,TRBJ2-1,TRBV20-1,CSAQKLGEQFF
NA,TRBJ1-5,TRBV30,CAWSKDHNQPQHF
NA,TRBJ2-5,TRBV12-5,CASGLVTRRPERRPQYF
NA,TRBJ1-5,TRBV5-5,CASSLTLNQPQHF
NA,TRBJ1-5,TRBV7-9,CASSLVSGPQHF
NA,TRBJ1-6,TRBV30,CACPPQRFGSPLHF
TRBD1,TRBJ2-1,TRBV5-1,CASSLERGRIGEQFF
TRBD1,TRBJ1-6,TRBV14,CASSQAGQGWSSPLHF
NA,TRBJ2-3,TRBV10-3,CAISEPWPETDTQYF
NA,TRBJ2-3,TRBV29-1,CSVEDGRGRTDTQYF
NA,TRBJ1-1,TRBV13,CASSDDREAFF
TRBD2,TRBJ2-5,TRBV13,CASAVASGQETQYF
NA,TRBJ1-1,TRBV12-3/TRBV12-4,CASNPGQLGTAFF
NA,TRBJ1-1,TRBV2,CASSERYEEGAFF
TRBD2,TRBJ2-3,TRBV23-1,CASSQSPAGAEDTQYF
NA,TRBJ1-1,TRBV4-2,CASSQSREFSTEAFF
NA,TRBJ2-1,TRBV5-6,CASIGAVEQFF
TRBD1,TRBJ1-2,TRBV5-1,CASSLETGGDGYTF
TRBD2,TRBJ2-5,TRBV15,CATSRARAGGTETQYF
TRBD1,TRBJ2-1,TRBV29-1,CSVAGTDKSSYNEQFF
NA,TRBJ2-3,TRBV12-3/TRBV12-4,CASSFSGGFIDTQYF
NA,TRBJ1-1,TRBV14,CASSQGQTIEAFF
NA,TRBJ2-3,TRBV15,CATSSLGGTQYF